The present entry profiles one T cell receptor (beta chain) with its context. Its antigen remains unknown. With 60 Vbeta and 13 Jbeta primers, the PCR was carried out. Original analysis: Approximately 9.9 million of tens of millions of unique TCR beta chains were shared, per a later count. Only in-frame clones appear in the TCRdb table, and some are missing; sequencing was by immunoSEQ multiplex PCR. D and trimming come from the DNA, and the V and J calls and clone size come from that table. Of roughly 180,000 clones in the sample, about 83% were seen once. Deletions cut 4 bases from V and 10 bases from J, with 17 bases between. The CDR3 is 15 residues long. Germline CDR1 is SGHAT and CDR2 is FQNNGV. The record originates from a study of cytomegalovirus exposure and HLA in healthy donors. Findings and limits, study-wide: Later analysis associated a missense DCLRE1C variant with TCR beta V- and J-gene trimming.

These donors, healthy bone marrow donors, were studied. The sequence derives from a female donor in good health and CMV-seronegative. Sample: PBMCs. The gene calls are TRBV11-2 and TRBJ1-6, with TRBD1 as a possible D gene (6 bases). The CDR3 loop reads CASSSLFEGESPLHF. The DNA for the CDR3 is TGTGCCAGCAGCTCCCTCTTTGAGGGGGAGTCACCCCTCCACTTT.